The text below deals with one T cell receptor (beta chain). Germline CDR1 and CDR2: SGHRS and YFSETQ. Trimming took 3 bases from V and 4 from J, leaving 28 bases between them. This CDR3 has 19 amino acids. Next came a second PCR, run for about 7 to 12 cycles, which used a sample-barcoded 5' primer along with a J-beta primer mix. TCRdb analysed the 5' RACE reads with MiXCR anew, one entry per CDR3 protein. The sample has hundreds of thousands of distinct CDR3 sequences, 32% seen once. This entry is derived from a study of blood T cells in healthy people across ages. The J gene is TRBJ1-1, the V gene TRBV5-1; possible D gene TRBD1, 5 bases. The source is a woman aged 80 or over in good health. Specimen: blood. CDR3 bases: TGCGCCAGCAGCTCCGAGAGGGGATTAGGGGACCTCGCGGGCACTGAAGCTTTCTTT. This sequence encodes CASSSERGLGDLAGTEAFF.